This TCR beta chain was recovered during a study of blood T cell repertoires in COVID-19. Across the study: PBMCs, B-cell-depleted T cells, or T cells provided the cDNA or gDNA that made up the material.

Original data processing: Nucleated cell counts were estimated from reference gene primer amplification. Libraries were prepared by immunoSEQ multiplex PCR; TCRdb keeps only in-frame clonotypes and omits some of them. That table is the source of V, J and clone size, and D and trimming were worked out from the DNA. This table holds 300,000 to 450,000 clones, about 88% found once. The CDR3 loop spans 11 amino acids. CDR1 is SNHLY and CDR2 is FYNNEI in the germline V gene. V was clipped by 4 bases and J by 3 bases, with 3 bases between them. The TCR comes from a human donor in a cohort sampled during active COVID-19. This chain links TRBV2 with TRBJ2-5; D is unclear. The specimen was peripheral blood. CDR3 DNA sequence: TGTGCCAGCAGTGCTAAAGAGACCCAGTACTTC. Translation: CASSAKETQYF.